This T cell receptor beta chain was sequenced during a study of shared clonotypes between healthy human individuals. Study-wide context: There were three CD4 naive, three CD4 memory, two CD8 naive and one CD8 memory plates per donor.

Naive CD8 populations comprised CD45RO-negative cells positively selected for CCR7, excluding terminally differentiated effector memory CD45RA+ cells. Looked up from germline, CDR1 is SGHAT and CDR2 is FQNNGV. The CDR3 totals 15 residues. With V trimmed by 5 bases and J by 2 bases, 5 bases remained unmatched. Genomic DNA of each subset was evenly split across several immunoSEQ plates. Here immunoSEQ multiplex PCR was the method, and the copy in TCRdb shows in-frame clones only, minus some. This sample has around 550,000 clones, with approximately 95% found just once. This chain joins TRBV11-2 and TRBJ2-7, with 11 nucleotides matching TRBD2. The sample comprised naive CD8+ T cells sorted from blood. The TCR was taken from a woman between 25 and 40 years old in good health. CDR3 coding DNA: TGTGCCAGCAGCCCCATAGCGGGAGGGCCCTACGAGCAGTACTTC. It yields the protein CASSPIAGGPYEQYF.